These 30 T cell receptor beta chains originate from one sample sequenced in a study of blood T cell repertoires in COVID-19. The repertoire was sequenced with immunoSEQ multiplex PCR; TCRdb's copy has only in-frame clones and lacks some. The sample carries roughly 150,000 clones, around nine tenths recorded once. Sequencing input: peripheral blood. Receptors were obtained from a human donor in a cohort sampled during active COVID-19.

The CDR3 protein is CASRNRGAKNIQYF. The CDR3 coding sequence is TGTGCCAGCAGGAACAGGGGGGCCAAAAACATTCAGTACTTC. V and J are TRBV7-2 and TRBJ2-4; 8 positions match TRBD1. CDR3 length: 14 amino acids. CDR1 is SGHTA, CDR2 FQGNSA, per germline. V was pared by 6 bases and J by 1 base, with 2 bases of the junction left unmatched. Variable domain in full (rest from reference TRBV7-2 and TRBJ2-4): GAGVSQSPSNKVTEKGKDVELRCDPISGHTALYWYRQSLGQGLEFLIYFQGNSAPDKSGLPSDRFSAERTGGSVSTLTIQRTQQEDSAVYLCASRNRGAKNIQYFGAGTRLSVL.

The V and J genes are TRBV2 and TRBJ2-2, with D possibly matching TRBD2 (6 bases). The V gene's germline CDR1 is SNHLY and CDR2 FYNNEI. The CDR3 totals 14 residues. With 4 bases removed from V and 0 bases from J, the gap between germline ends came to 6 bases. CDR3 residues: CASSGGANTGELFF. The CDR3 region has the DNA TGTGCCAGCAGTGGGGGGGCGAACACCGGGGAGCTGTTTTTT.

A word on this clone: One end of the junction fails to match germline, which may point to a read error. As DNA, the CDR3 is TGTGCCAGCAGCTCAGAAACAGGGGCCTATAGTTCACCCCTCCACTTT. Protein sequence: CASSSETGAYSSPLHF. The chain combines TRBV7-6 with TRBJ1-6, with 7 bases aligning to TRBD1. CDR3 length: 16 amino acids. Germline lookup yields CDR1 SGHVS and CDR2 FNYEAQ. Variable domain in full (rest from reference TRBV7-6 and TRBJ1-6): GAGVSQSPRYKVTKRGQDVALRCDPISGHVSLYWYRQALGQGPEFLTYFNYEAQQDKSGLPNDRFSAERPEGSISTLTIQRTEQRDSAMYRCASSSETGAYSSPLHFGNGTRLTVT.

The chain combines TRBV7-9 with TRBJ2-7; the D gene is possibly TRBD1 (5 bases). Between the trimmed V and J ends, which lost 4 bases and 6 bases, there was a span of 16 bases. Germline V gene data show CDR1 as SEHNR and CDR2 as FQNEAQ (reference sequence). This CDR3 region has 14 residues. CDR3 in DNA: TGTGCCAGCAGCTCCCCGTCAGGAAGGGGCGAGCAGTACTTC. Its translation: CASSSPSGRGEQYF.

This rearrangement joins TRBV28 to TRBJ1-2, with TRBD1 matching over 7 bases. The CDR3 loop spans 14 amino acids. Germline V gene sequence: CDR1 MDHEN, CDR2 SYDVKM. J gave up 4 bases and V 6 bases, and 8 bases lay outside the gene matches. This CDR3 is CASRQGIGSYGYTF. The CDR3 bases are TGTGCCAGCAGACAGGGGATTGGGTCCTATGGCTACACCTTC.

The gene calls are TRBV7-9 and TRBJ2-1; no reliable D call. CDR1 and CDR2 from the germline V gene are SEHNR and FQNEAQ (reference sequence). V was cut by 2 bases and J by 7 bases, with 12 bases left in between. The CDR3 spans 14 residues. The CDR3 DNA reads as TGTGCCAGCAGCTTACTCAGGTCAGATAATGAGCAGTTCTTC. This translates into CASSLLRSDNEQFF.

This chain joins TRBV10-1 and TRBJ2-5; 9 bases match TRBD2. V trimming: 4 bases; J trimming: 5 bases; junction bases outside the gene matches: 8. CDR1 and CDR2 from the germline V gene are WNHNN and SYGVQD (reference sequence). The CDR3 totals 15 residues. CDR3 nucleotides: TGCGCCAGCAGTGGTCCGGGACTAGCCGGGGAGACCCAGTACTTC. Its translation: CASSGPGLAGETQYF.

This clone appeared a single time. V and J are TRBV30 and TRBJ1-6; D is ambiguous. V was clipped by 0 bases and J by 0 bases, with 9 bases between them. The CDR3 totals 16 residues. The germline V gene encodes CDR1 GTSNPN and CDR2 SVGIG (reference sequence). The CDR3 sequence is CAWSVGGSSYNSPLHF. DNA for the CDR3: TGTGCCTGGAGTGTAGGCGGGAGCTCCTATAATTCACCCCTCCACTTT.

The V gene is TRBV7-8, the J gene TRBJ2-7; D is unclear. CDR3 length equals 14 residues. Germline V lookup: CDR1 SGHVS, CDR2 FQNEAQ. Trimming left V 1 base short and J 2 bases short, with 9 bases between. The CDR3 DNA follows: TGTGCCAGCAGCTTAGTTCCGAGAGCCTACGAGCAGTACTTC. As protein: CASSLVPRAYEQYF.

The V gene is TRBV28, the J gene TRBJ1-1; D gene uncertain. Per germline, CDR1 MDHEN and CDR2 SYDVKM. The V end was cut by 4 bases, the J end by 8 bases, with 11 bases between. The CDR3 is 12 residues long. CDR3 in DNA: TGTGCCAGCAGTTCCCCCCTTTTGGAAGCTTTCTTT. Translated, it gives CASSSPLLEAFF.

The V call is TRBV5-8, the J call TRBJ1-5, with TRBD1 identical over 8 bases. Germline V gene data show CDR1 as SGHTS and CDR2 as YDEGEE. V lost 5 bases to trimming and J lost 0 bases; unmatched junction nucleotides: 7. This CDR3 contains 16 residues. The DNA of the CDR3 is TGTGCCAGCAGATCCGGGACAGGTTATAGCAATCAGCCCCAGCATTTT. It yields the protein CASRSGTGYSNQPQHF. The whole variable domain, filled in from reference TRBV5-8 and TRBJ1-5, reads EAGVTQSPTHLIKTRGQQATLRCSPISGHTSVYWYQQALGLGLQFLLWYDEGEERNRGNFPPRFSGRQFPNYSSELNVNALELEDSALYLCASRSGTGYSNQPQHFGDGTRLSIL.

The V and J genes are TRBV3-1 (or the pseudogene TRBV3-2) and TRBJ2-2; TRBD1 matches 10 bases. With 4 bases clipped from V and 4 bases from J, the junction kept 3 bases outside the gene matches. The CDR3 extends over 15 amino acids. Germline CDR1 reads LGHDT; CDR2 reads YNNKEL (reference sequence). DNA for the CDR3: TGTGCCAGCAGCCCGACAGGGGGCACCACCGGGGAGCTGTTTTTT. As protein: CASSPTGGTTGELFF.

This chain links TRBV19 with TRBJ2-3; TRBD1 might be the D (8 bases). V lost 9 bases to trimming and J lost 2 bases, with 18 bases between them. Germline V lookup: CDR1 LNHDA, CDR2 SQIVND (reference sequence). CDR3 length: 15 amino acids. As DNA, the CDR3 is TGTGCCAGCTTTGACAGGGGAGGGGCCACAGATACGCAGTATTTT. Its protein product is CASFDRGGATDTQYF. Based on the CDR3 plus reference TRBV19 and TRBJ2-3, the full variable domain is DGGITQSPKYLFRKEGQNVTLSCEQNLNHDAMYWYRQDPGQGLRLIYYSQIVNDFQKGDIAEGYSVSREKKESFPLTVTSAQKNPTAFYLCASFDRGGATDTQYFGPGTRLTVL.

The table lists this clone with a few counts. This sequence joins TRBV28 and TRBJ1-2, with a weak D call TRBD1 (5 bases). In germline, CDR1 is MDHEN, CDR2 SYDVKM. CDR3 size: 15 residues. V was shortened by 6 bases and J by 8 bases, with 22 bases between the two germline ends. The CDR3 region is CASSLRSQGFWGYTF. For the CDR3, the DNA is TGTGCCAGCAGCTTAAGGTCTCAGGGTTTTTGGGGCTACACCTTC.

This clone was observed once. V gene TRBV3-1 (or the pseudogene TRBV3-2) combines with J gene TRBJ2-1; a weak D match, TRBD2 (6 bases). Germline V gene sequence: CDR1 LGHDT, CDR2 YNNKEL (reference sequence). V gave up 2 bases and J gave up 12 bases, with 17 bases separating them. This CDR3 is built from 14 residues. The CDR3 DNA reads as TGTGCCAGCAGCCAAAACGAACTCCTAGCGCCGCAGTTCTTC. Translated: CASSQNELLAPQFF.

The chain uses TRBV15 and TRBJ1-4, with unresolved D. With 0 bases removed from V and 0 bases from J, the gap between germline ends came to 8 bases. Germline lookup yields CDR1 LNHNV and CDR2 YYDKDF (reference sequence). The CDR3 has 16 residues. The CDR3 nucleotides are TGTGCCACCAGCAGAGATCGGGGTGCAACTAATGAAAAACTGTTTTTT. Amino acids: CATSRDRGATNEKLFF.

V usage is TRBV5-1 and J usage is TRBJ2-1, with TRBD2 matching 10 bases. Looked up from germline, CDR1 is SGHRS and CDR2 is YFSETQ. The CDR3 is 17 residues long. Germline trimming cut 1 base from V and 9 bases from J; bases unmatched to any gene: 13. For the CDR3, the DNA is TGCGCCAGCAGCTTGTACCTAGCGGGAGATTTTGATGTTGAGCAGTTCTTC. This gives the protein CASSLYLAGDFDVEQFF.

The rearrangement uses TRBV27 and TRBJ2-1, with 13 bases lining up with TRBD2. The CDR3 is 15 amino acids. Germline CDR1 is MNHEY and CDR2 is SMNVEV (reference sequence). Germline trimming cut 3 bases from V and 5 bases from J; bases unmatched to any gene: 1. CDR3 bases: TGTGCCAGCAGTTTCGGGACTAGCGGGAACAATGAGCAGTTCTTC. Translated, it gives CASSFGTSGNNEQFF.

The V gene is TRBV15, the J gene TRBJ2-3, with 12 bases identical to TRBD2. The CDR3 length is 19 residues. Losses at the gene ends were 1 base for V and 4 bases for J; bases not matched to a gene: 12. Germline assignment: CDR1 LNHNV and CDR2 YYDKDF (reference sequence). The CDR3 DNA reads TGTGCCACCAGCAGAGTACGATCTAGCGGGGGGGCCACCGCAGATACGCAGTATTTT. As protein: CATSRVRSSGGATADTQYF.

The chain is built from TRBV7-9 and TRBJ1-4; 8 bases align to TRBD1. CDR3 length: 16 amino acids. V shed 3 bases and J 7 bases; nucleotides not matched to a gene: 10. Per the germline V gene, CDR1 is SEHNR and CDR2 is FQNEAQ (reference sequence). The CDR3: CASSFSLGRGPEKLFF. The CDR3 nucleotides are TGTGCCAGCAGCTTCAGTCTGGGCAGGGGGCCTGAAAAACTGTTTTTT.

The chain recombines TRBV4-1 with TRBJ1-2; D may be TRBD1 (5 bases). Trimming took 2 bases from V and 0 from J, leaving 13 bases between them. CDR3 length: 16 residues. Germline V gives CDR1 MGHRA, CDR2 YSYEKL. CDR3: CASSQPRAIANYGYTF. CDR3 bases: TGCGCCAGCAGCCAACCCAGGGCAATAGCTAACTATGGCTACACCTTC.

The chain employs TRBV5-1 and TRBJ1-2; 8 bases agree with TRBD1. Per the germline V gene, CDR1 is SGHRS and CDR2 is YFSETQ. The junction had 10 bases not matched to a gene; V was cut back by 3 bases and J by 6 bases. There are 15 residues in the CDR3. CDR3 in DNA: TGCGCCAGCAGCTCCCAAGTCGACAGGGGTAATGGCTACACCTTC. Protein sequence: CASSSQVDRGNGYTF.

This clone has only one observation. The chain employs TRBV10-2 and TRBJ1-6; D is ambiguous. The CDR3 loop spans 17 amino acids. V lost 4 bases to trimming and J lost 7 bases, with 20 bases between them. CDR1 WSHSY and CDR2 SAAADI come from the germline V gene. CDR3 protein: CASSAVVGRSGNSPLHF. The CDR3 nucleotides are TGCGCCAGCAGTGCGGTCGTAGGGAGGTCGGGAAATTCACCCCTCCACTTT.

This chain connects TRBV5-1 to TRBJ2-1; possible D gene TRBD2, 5 bases. The CDR3 has 17 amino acids. Per the germline V gene, CDR1 is SGHRS and CDR2 is YFSETQ. The V end lost 4 bases, the J end lost 1 base, and 18 bases lay between the germline ends. CDR3 protein: CASSPRLSTGSYNEQFF. For the CDR3, the DNA is TGCGCCAGCAGCCCCCGACTATCCACGGGTTCCTACAATGAGCAGTTCTTC.

The chain uses TRBV6-4 and TRBJ1-2; TRBD1 matches 7 bases. The CDR3 runs to 14 residues. Germline CDR1 MRHNA, CDR2 SNTAGT. V was pared by 8 bases and J by 1 base, with 7 bases of the junction left unmatched. The DNA of the CDR3 is TGTGCCAGCCCCGGACAGGATCTTAACTATGGCTACACCTTC. It specifies CASPGQDLNYGYTF.

The CDR3 protein is CASSQGGLQGTQYF. CDR3 bases: TGTGCCAGCAGCCAAGGGGGTCTCCAGGGGACCCAGTACTTC. The V call is TRBV14, the J call TRBJ2-5; D is possibly TRBD1 (5 bases). CDR1 and CDR2 from the germline V gene are SGHDN and FVKESK. V lost 1 base and J lost 7, with 13 bases in between. CDR3 length: 14 residues.

The chain recombines TRBV19 with TRBJ1-5; the D is unclear. This CDR3 is 12 amino acids long. Germline values: CDR1 LNHDA, CDR2 SQIVND (reference sequence). V lost 1 base and J 5 bases, leaving 3 bases between the germline ends. The DNA of the CDR3 is TGTGCCAGTAGTATAGCAGATCAGCCCCAGCATTTT. Translated: CASSIADQPQHF.

This chain uses TRBV12-3 or TRBV12-4 with TRBJ2-7; 7 bases fit TRBD1. Trimming at V came to 6 bases and at J to 4 bases, leaving 6 bases not matched to a gene. The CDR3 contains 13 residues. In nucleotides, the CDR3 is TGTGCCAGCAGGAGGACAGGATCTTACGAGCAGTACTTC. It yields the protein CASRRTGSYEQYF.

This clone was seen a few times. J is TRBJ2-1 and V is TRBV6-5; 7 bases are shared with TRBD1. The J segment lost 1 base and the V segment lost 11 bases, leaving 8 bases of the junction unmatched. The germline V gene has CDR1 MNHEY and CDR2 SVGAGI. The CDR3 loop spans 14 amino acids. CDR3 in amino acids: CAVGDSGSYNEQFF. For the CDR3, the DNA is TGTGCCGTAGGGGACAGTGGGTCCTACAATGAGCAGTTCTTC.

This clone has just one count. CDR3 loop: CATGDGQGTEAFF. The CDR3 DNA sequence: TGCGCCACTGGTGATGGGCAGGGCACTGAAGCTTTCTTT. The chain joins TRBV5-1 to TRBJ1-1; possibly TRBD1 for D (5 bases). Germline assignment: CDR1 SGHRS and CDR2 YFSETQ. Deletions cut 9 bases from V and 4 bases from J, with 16 bases between. There are 13 residues in the CDR3. The entire variable domain, with the rest obtained from reference TRBV5-1 and TRBJ1-1, is as follows: KAGVTQTPRYLIKTRGQQVTLSCSPISGHRSVSWYQQTPGQGLQFLFEYFSETQRNKGNFPGRFSGRQFSNSRSEMNVSTLELGDSALYLCATGDGQGTEAFFGQGTRLTVV.